These T cell receptor beta chains were read from a single sample in a study of cytomegalovirus exposure and HLA in healthy donors. TCRdb's table, derived via immunoSEQ multiplex PCR, lists solely in-frame clones and lacks some. The sample shows more than 55,000 clones, approximately 80% of them seen only once. Sequencing was carried out using PBMCs. These receptors came from a human donor in good health. The CDR3 runs from the conserved cysteine through the conserved F or W. D genes are given only for firm matches. A row's size may be missing; if present it is once, few, many or a size class.

clone_size	v_call	j_call	d_call	cdr3_nt	cdr3_aa
-	TRBV7-2	TRBJ2-5	-	TGTGCCAGCAGCTTAGCCCAATACGGGGAGACCCAGTACTTC	CASSLAQYGETQYF
few	TRBV10-3	TRBJ1-1	-	TGTGCCATCAGTGAGCCGGGACACTCAAACACTGAAGCTTTCTTT	CAISEPGHSNTEAFF
-	TRBV6-5	TRBJ1-2	-	TGTGCCAGCAGTTACTCGATGCAGGGAAGGGGCTACACCTTC	CASSYSMQGRGYTF
-	TRBV10-3	TRBJ2-1	-	TGTGCCATCAGTGAGATGAGAGGGGGGGATGAGCAGTTCTTC	CAISEMRGGDEQFF
-	TRBV5-5	TRBJ1-1	-	TGTGCCAGCAGCTTGCACATGAACACTGAAGCTTTCTTT	CASSLHMNTEAFF
-	TRBV4-3	TRBJ2-1	TRBD2	TGCGCCAGCAGCCCTTATATTCCCGGGACTAGCCGGCCGGTAACGAGCTATGAGCAGTTCTTC	CASSPYIPGTSRPVTSYEQFF
-	TRBV30	TRBJ1-5	-	TGTGCCTGGAGTGTACAGGTCAATCAGCCCCAGCATTTT	CAWSVQVNQPQHF
-	TRBV7-2	TRBJ2-4	-	TGTGCCAGCAGCTTCAGGGGAGCCCCCAACATTCAGTACTTC	CASSFRGAPNIQYF
-	TRBV27	TRBJ2-3	-	TGTGCCAGCAGTTTCACGGTAGTGGATACGCAGTATTTT	CASSFTVVDTQYF
-	TRBV28	TRBJ1-4	-	TGTGCCAGCAGTGACCAGCTGGGGGCTTCAACTAATGAAAAACTGTTTTTT	CASSDQLGASTNEKLFF
-	TRBV19	TRBJ2-1	-	TGTGCCAGTGAGGCCCACTCCTACAATGAGCAGTTCTTC	CASEAHSYNEQFF
-	TRBV7-3	TRBJ2-3	-	TGTGCCAGCAGCGAATGGGGGGGCACAGATACGCAGTATTTT	CASSEWGGTDTQYF
-	TRBV5-1	TRBJ1-2	-	TGCGCCAGCAGCCTAAACCCCGGAGAAGGCTATGGCTACACCTTC	CASSLNPGEGYGYTF
-	TRBV2	TRBJ2-7	TRBD1	TGTGCCAGCAGTGAGGGGGTATCTCGGACAGGGAGCTCCTACGAGCAGTACTTC	CASSEGVSRTGSSYEQYF
-	TRBV4-3	TRBJ2-3	-	TGCGCCAGCAGCCTTGGCGGGAAACCCACAGATACGCAGTATTTT	CASSLGGKPTDTQYF
-	TRBV15	TRBJ1-2	-	TGTGCCACCAGAGCAGGGGTTACCTATGGCTACACCTTC	CATRAGVTYGYTF
-	TRBV4-2	TRBJ2-3	-	TGTGCCAGCAGCCGCCTAGAGACGGGGTCAGGAGATACGCAGTATTTT	CASSRLETGSGDTQYF
-	TRBV6-5	TRBJ2-7	TRBD1	TGTGCCAGCAGCCGGAACAGGGGCGGCTCCTACGAGCAGTACTTC	CASSRNRGGSYEQYF
-	TRBV5-4	TRBJ2-1	-	TGTGCCAGCAGCTCCCGGCCGCCGGGTGAGCAGTTCTTC	CASSSRPPGEQFF
-	TRBV10-2	TRBJ1-6	TRBD1	TGCGCCAGCAGTGACCTTCCGGGACAGCCCTATAATTCACCCCTCCACTTT	CASSDLPGQPYNSPLHF
-	TRBV28	TRBJ2-2	-	TGTGCCAGCAGACAGGGCACCGGGGAGCTGTTTTTT	CASRQGTGELFF
-	TRBV7-8	TRBJ2-3	TRBD2	TGTGCCAGCAGCGTTAGCGGGGGGGCGGATACGCAGTATTTT	CASSVSGGADTQYF
-	TRBV4-3	TRBJ1-4	-	TGCGCCAGCAGCCAAGGCCATACAGGGTGGGAAAAACTGTTTTTT	CASSQGHTGWEKLFF
-	TRBV10-3	TRBJ2-7	TRBD2	TGTGCCATCAGTGTAGCGGGGGGGCCTTACGAGCAGTACTTC	CAISVAGGPYEQYF
-	TRBV4-2	TRBJ1-1	-	TGTGCCAGCAGCCAAGAGTTTCGGGGAGACGCTGAAGCTTTCTTT	CASSQEFRGDAEAFF
few	TRBV6-1	TRBJ2-2	-	TGTGCCAGCAGTGGCGGAAGTGACACCGGGGAGCTGTTTTTT	CASSGGSDTGELFF
-	TRBV5-6	TRBJ1-2	-	TGTGCCAGCAGCCTCATCACGGACTATGGCTACACCTTC	CASSLITDYGYTF
-	TRBV4-3	TRBJ2-3	TRBD1	TGCGCCAGCGGCCAAGATATCGGACAGGGGAACACTTACACAGATACGCAGTATTTT	CASGQDIGQGNTYTDTQYF
medium-sized	TRBV4-2	TRBJ2-7	TRBD2	TGTGCCAGCAGCCAAGCGACTAGCGGGAGCGACGAGCAGTACTTC	CASSQATSGSDEQYF
-	TRBV28	TRBJ1-1	TRBD1	TGTGCCAGCAGCCCCGGGACAGCGAACACTGAAGCTTTCTTT	CASSPGTANTEAFF
-	TRBV6-5	TRBJ1-1	-	TGTGCCAGCAGTTACACCCCAGACAGGATGAACACTGAAGCTTTCTTT	CASSYTPDRMNTEAFF
-	TRBV7-9	TRBJ2-2	-	TGTGCCAGCAGCCGTACAGGGTCATCGAACACCGGGGAGCTGTTTTTT	CASSRTGSSNTGELFF
-	TRBV2	TRBJ1-1	-	TGTGCCAGCAGCCTGACAGATAGGACTGAAGCTTTCTTT	CASSLTDRTEAFF